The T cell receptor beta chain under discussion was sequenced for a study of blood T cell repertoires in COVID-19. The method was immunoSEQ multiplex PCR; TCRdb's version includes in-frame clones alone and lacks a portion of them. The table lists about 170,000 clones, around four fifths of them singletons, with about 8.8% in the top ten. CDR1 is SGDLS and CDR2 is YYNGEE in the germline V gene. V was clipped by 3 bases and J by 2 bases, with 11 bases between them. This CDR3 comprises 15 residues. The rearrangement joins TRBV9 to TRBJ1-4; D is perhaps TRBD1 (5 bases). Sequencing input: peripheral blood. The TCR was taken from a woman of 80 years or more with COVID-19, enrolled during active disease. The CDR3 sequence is CASSAQGLTNEKLFF. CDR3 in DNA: TGTGCCAGCAGCGCGCAGGGTTTGACTAATGAAAAACTGTTTTTT.